A selection of T cell receptor beta chains follows, all from one sample in a study of CD8 T cells in Susac syndrome. A single record per CDR3 protein comes from TCRdb applying MiXCR to the immunoSEQ multiplex PCR reads. Found here are about 150,000 distinct CDR3 sequences, 95% of them singletons; the top ten hold approximately 0.15%. Source material: CD8+ T cells from PBMCs. Every receptor here comes from a human donor with multiple sclerosis. Both conserved end residues are part of each CDR3. The D gene is left open where the match is weak. Clone size is shown for a subset of rows, as once, few, many or a class of expanded clone.

>TRBJ1-5|NA|TRBV23-1|NA|17
TGCGCCAGCAGTCTGGGTTCAGGATTCGTTGGCAATCAGCCCCAGCATTTT
CASSLGSGFVGNQPQHF
>TRBJ2-2|NA|TRBV19|NA|15
TGTGCCAGTAGTCCCGGGGGCAGGGGCCCCGGGGAGCTGTTTTTT
CASSPGGRGPGELFF
>TRBJ2-3|NA|TRBV5-6|NA|14
TGTGCCAGCAGCTTGGCTCAGCTCACAGATACGCAGTATTTT
CASSLAQLTDTQYF
>TRBJ2-1|NA|TRBV24-1|NA|14
TGTGCCACCAGTGATTCCGAGTCGGACAATGAGCAGTTCTTC
CATSDSESDNEQFF
>TRBJ1-2|NA|TRBV5-4|NA|14
TGTGCCAGCAGCTCGGAGGGCGCCAACTATGGCTACACCTTC
CASSSEGANYGYTF
>TRBJ2-1|NA|TRBV2|TRBD1|13
TGTGCCAGCAGTGAAGGGACAGGGGATGAGCAGTTCTTC
CASSEGTGDEQFF
>TRBJ2-1|NA|TRBV11-1|NA|15
TGTGCCAGCAGCTTAGAGGAGAGCTCCTACAATGAGCAGTTCTTC
CASSLEESSYNEQFF
>TRBJ2-1|NA|TRBV3-1|TRBD2|15
TGTGCCAGCAGCCATTTAGCGGGGGGGCTCGATGAGCAGTTCTTC
CASSHLAGGLDEQFF
>TRBJ2-7|NA|TRBV3-1|NA|14
TGTGCCAGCAGCCCAGGTGTCTATCAAGGGTGGCAGTACTTC
CASSPGVYQGWQYF
>TRBJ1-2|NA|TRBV3-1|TRBD1|14
TGTGCCAGCAGCCGAGGGGACAGGGAGGATGGCTACACCTTC
CASSRGDREDGYTF
>TRBJ2-5|NA|TRBV25-1|NA|11
TGTGCCAGCAGGGGAGGTTGGACCCAGTACTTC
CASRGGWTQYF
>TRBJ1-1|NA|TRBV9|NA|13
TGTGCCAGCAGCGCAGGCGGAGGCACTGAAGCTTTCTTT
CASSAGGGTEAFF
>TRBJ2-5|NA|TRBV29-1|NA|11
TGCAGCGTCCCCACTGGGGAGACCCAGTACTTC
CSVPTGETQYF
>TRBJ1-1|NA|TRBV27|NA|17
TGTGCCAGCAGTCCAGAATCATCAACTGATCGGGGGACTGAAGCTTTCTTT
CASSPESSTDRGTEAFF
>TRBJ1-1|NA|TRBV6-5|NA|15
TGTGCCAGCTTGCAAGAAACCCGGTGGGGCACTGAAGCTTTCTTT
CASLQETRWGTEAFF
>TRBJ2-3|NA|TRBV27|NA|14
TGTGCCACCGCCGATGGAGGGGGGGCAGATACGCAGTATTTT
CATADGGGADTQYF
>TRBJ1-1|NA|TRBV7-9|TRBD1|16
TGTGCCAGCAGCTCAGACCTACAGGGGGCGCGCACTGAAGCTTTCTTT
CASSSDLQGARTEAFF
>TRBJ2-1|NA|TRBV7-9|NA|14
TGTGCCAGCAGCTTTGACAGCTATTACAATGAGCAGTTCTTC
CASSFDSYYNEQFF
>TRBJ1-1|once|TRBV20-1|NA|11
TGCAGTGCTGGGAGGGTCACTGAAGCTTTCTTT
CSAGRVTEAFF
>TRBJ2-3|NA|TRBV6-5|NA|12
TGTGCCAGCGGGGTTCGATCAGATACGCAGTATTTT
CASGVRSDTQYF
>TRBJ2-1|NA|TRBV7-9|NA|17
TGTGCCAGCAGCGTGACCTCGGGGACCCGATCCTACAATGAGCAGTTCTTC
CASSVTSGTRSYNEQFF
>TRBJ2-3|NA|TRBV11-2|TRBD2|17
TGTGCCAGCAGGGTACTAGCGGGGGAGCGATACACAGATACGCAGTATTTT
CASRVLAGERYTDTQYF
>TRBJ1-3|NA|TRBV27|NA|13
TGTGCCAGCAGCGGGAACTCTGGAAACACCATATATTTT
CASSGNSGNTIYF
>TRBJ1-4|NA|TRBV6-5|TRBD1|13
TGTGCCAGCCGACAGGGATCTAATGAAAAACTGTTTTTT
CASRQGSNEKLFF
>TRBJ1-1|NA|TRBV12-3/TRBV12-4|NA|13
TGTGCCAGCAGATCCCCTGGAGCGAGTGAAGCTTTCTTT
CASRSPGASEAFF
>TRBJ1-5|NA|TRBV6-2/TRBV6-3|NA|15
TGTGCCAGCGGCCCCGGAGGGTTTGAAACCCAGCCCCAGCATTTT
CASGPGGFETQPQHF
>TRBJ2-3|NA|TRBV7-2|NA|13
TGTGCCAGCAGCCCCACGCTTCTAGATACGCAGTATTTT
CASSPTLLDTQYF
>TRBJ1-6|NA|TRBV7-9|NA|15
TGTGCCAGCAGCTCCTTGGAGGAGTATAATTCACCCCTCCACTTT
CASSSLEEYNSPLHF
>TRBJ2-1|NA|TRBV7-9|TRBD2|16
TGTGCCAGCAGCTTAGGGACTAGCGGGGGTGGGGATGAGCAGTTCTTC
CASSLGTSGGGDEQFF
>TRBJ1-5|NA|TRBV7-9|NA|16
TGTGCCAGCAGCGCACCTGAGGGTATCGGAAATCAGCCCCAGCATTTT
CASSAPEGIGNQPQHF
>TRBJ2-3|NA|TRBV29-1|NA|12
TGCAGCGTTTCCGGGGACCGAGGTACGCAGTATTTT
CSVSGDRGTQYF
>TRBJ2-3|NA|TRBV20-1|TRBD1|16
TGCAGTGCTAGACCCCAAGACAGGGGGCGCGAAGATACGCAGTATTTT
CSARPQDRGREDTQYF
>TRBJ2-1|NA|TRBV2|NA|16
TGTGCCAGCAGAAAAACCCGGGACATACGGGTCAAGGGGCAGTTCTTC
CASRKTRDIRVKGQFF
>TRBJ2-7|NA|TRBV19|NA|12
TGTGCCAGTAGTGCCGGCTCCTACGAGCAGTACTTC
CASSAGSYEQYF
>TRBJ2-1|NA|TRBV3-1|NA|16
TGTGCCAGCAGCCAAGAATTCGGGCCACCCTACAATGAGCAGTTCTTC
CASSQEFGPPYNEQFF
>TRBJ2-2|NA|TRBV13|NA|12
TGTGCCAGCAGCTTTGACACCGGGGAGCTGTTTTTT
CASSFDTGELFF
>TRBJ2-1|NA|TRBV29-1|TRBD1|15
TGCAGCGTTGAAGATCTTTGGCAGGGGGCAAATGAGCAGTTCTTC
CSVEDLWQGANEQFF
>TRBJ2-1|NA|TRBV4-2|NA|16
TGTGCCAGCAGCCAAGTGGGACAATCGCTATACAATGAGCAGTTCTTC
CASSQVGQSLYNEQFF
>TRBJ2-1|NA|TRBV13|NA|15
TGTGCCAGTTCAGGCCCCAAGAACCCCTACAATGAGCAGTTCTTC
CASSGPKNPYNEQFF
>TRBJ2-1|NA|TRBV14|NA|14
TGTGCCAGCAGCCAAGTAAAATTGTACAATGAGCAGTTCTTC
CASSQVKLYNEQFF